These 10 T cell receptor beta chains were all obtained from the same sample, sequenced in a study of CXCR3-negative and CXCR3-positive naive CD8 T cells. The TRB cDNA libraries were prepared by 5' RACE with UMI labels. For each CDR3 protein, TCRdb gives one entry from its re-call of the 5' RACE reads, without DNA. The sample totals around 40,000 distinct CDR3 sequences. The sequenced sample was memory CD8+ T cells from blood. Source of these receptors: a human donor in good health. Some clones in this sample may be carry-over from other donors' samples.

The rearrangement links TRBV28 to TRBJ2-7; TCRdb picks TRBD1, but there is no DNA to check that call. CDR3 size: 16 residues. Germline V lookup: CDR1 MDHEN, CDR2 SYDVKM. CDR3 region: CASRSWDRGHSYEQYF.

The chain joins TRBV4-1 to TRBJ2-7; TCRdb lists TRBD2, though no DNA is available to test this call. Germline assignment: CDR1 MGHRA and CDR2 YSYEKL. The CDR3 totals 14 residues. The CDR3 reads CASSQGISGYEQYF.

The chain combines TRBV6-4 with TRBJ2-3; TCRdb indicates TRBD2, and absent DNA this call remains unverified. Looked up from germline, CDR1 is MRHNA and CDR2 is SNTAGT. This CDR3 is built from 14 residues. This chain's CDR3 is CASSLGGPTDTQYF.

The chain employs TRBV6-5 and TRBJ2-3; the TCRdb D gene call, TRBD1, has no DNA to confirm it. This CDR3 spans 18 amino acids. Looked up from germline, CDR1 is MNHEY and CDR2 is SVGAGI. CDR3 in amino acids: CASRSIPSGTGEFDTQYF.

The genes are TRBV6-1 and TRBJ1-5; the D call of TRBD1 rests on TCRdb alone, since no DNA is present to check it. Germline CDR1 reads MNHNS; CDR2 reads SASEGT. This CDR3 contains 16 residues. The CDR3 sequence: CASSEALGTGTQPQHF.

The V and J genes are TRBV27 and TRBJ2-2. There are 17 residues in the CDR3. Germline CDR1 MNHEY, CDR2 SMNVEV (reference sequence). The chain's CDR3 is CASSYTPLWGNTGELFF.

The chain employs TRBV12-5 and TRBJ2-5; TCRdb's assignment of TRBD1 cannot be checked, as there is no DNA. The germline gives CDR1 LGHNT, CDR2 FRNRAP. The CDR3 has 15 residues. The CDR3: CASGLGGTLQETQYF.

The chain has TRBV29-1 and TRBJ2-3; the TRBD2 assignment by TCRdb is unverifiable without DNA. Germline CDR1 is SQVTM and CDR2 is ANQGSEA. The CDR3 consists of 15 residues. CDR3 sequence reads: CRIRLAQKCTDTQYF.

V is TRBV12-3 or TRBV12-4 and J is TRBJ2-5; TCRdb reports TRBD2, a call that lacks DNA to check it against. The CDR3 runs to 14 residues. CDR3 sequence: CASSNLATQETQYF.

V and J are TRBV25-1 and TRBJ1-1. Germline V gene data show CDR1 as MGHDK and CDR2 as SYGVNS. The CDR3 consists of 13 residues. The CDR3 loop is CASSDEGNTEAFF. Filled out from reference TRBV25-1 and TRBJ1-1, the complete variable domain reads EADIYQTPRYLVIGTGKKITLECSQTMGHDKMYWYQQDPGMELHLIHYSYGVNSTEKGDLSSESTVSRIRTEHFPLTLESARPSHTSQYLCASSDEGNTEAFFGQGTRLTVV.